The 26 T cell receptor beta chains below come from one sample, sequenced in a study of post-analysis software for immune sequencing data. Unique molecular identifiers featured in each of the TCR beta cDNA libraries. TCRdb re-derived calls from the PCR reads in MiXCR, one entry per CDR3 protein. Of about 500,000 distinct CDR3 sequences listed, roughly 45% were seen once; the top ten hold over 10%. No antigen has been assigned to these receptors. Findings and caveats of the study: When patients were compared with controls, a handful of TRBV segments were more frequent, TRBV5-6, TRBV5-1 and TRBV20-1 among them.

The sequenced sample consisted of blood. The source of these receptors is a girl aged 5-17 years with multiple sclerosis.

The V and J genes are TRBV4-2 and TRBJ2-4, with a possible D match to TRBD1 (6 bases). Looked up from germline, CDR1 is LGHNA and CDR2 is YNFKEQ. This CDR3 is 16 amino acids long. The V and J ends lost 1 base and 4 bases respectively, with 14 bases between them. CDR3 residues: CASSQGEAGEKNIQYF. In nucleotides, the CDR3 is TGTGCCAGCAGCCAAGGGGAAGCAGGGGAGAAAAACATTCAGTACTTC.

This clonotype was recorded a few times. The chain couples TRBV20-1 to TRBJ2-1; 12 bases align to TRBD2. CDR3 length equals 15 residues. After removal of 4 bases from V and 13 bases from J, the junction contained 14 bases not matched to a gene. Germline lookup yields CDR1 DFQATT and CDR2 SNEGSKA (reference sequence). The CDR3 spells CSAKTSGSVEETQFF. The CDR3 nucleotides are TGCAGTGCTAAGACTAGCGGGAGTGTTGAGGAGACCCAGTTCTTC.

This chain joins TRBV6-6 and TRBJ1-4; maybe TRBD1 (5 bases). Trimming took off 6 bases at V and 5 bases at J, with 10 bases between the two ends. The CDR3 is made up of 13 amino acids. Germline CDR1 reads MNHNY; CDR2 reads SVGAGI (reference sequence). CDR3 amino acids: CASRQPGNEKLFF. Here the CDR3 DNA reads TGTGCCAGCAGACAGCCAGGGAATGAAAAACTGTTTTTT.

The table lists this clonotype with a few counts. The V call is TRBV29-1, the J call TRBJ2-3, with TRBD2 matching over 7 bases. The CDR3 contains 15 residues. Germline lookup yields CDR1 SQVTM and CDR2 ANQGSEA. V lost 7 bases and J lost 2; bases outside the gene matches: 12. CDR3 coding DNA: TGCAGCGCATTGGGAGGAGCGGGGATCACAGATACGCAGTATTTT. Its translation: CSALGGAGITDTQYF.

This chain joins TRBV6-5 and TRBJ1-3; 8 bases match TRBD1. The junction had 6 bases not matched to a gene; V was cut back by 4 bases and J by 4 bases. Germline CDR1 MNHEY, CDR2 SVGAGI. The CDR3 contains 15 residues. The CDR3 DNA reads TGTGCCAGCAGTTCGATCAGGGGGCAAGGAAACACCATATATTTT. Protein sequence: CASSSIRGQGNTIYF.

The rearrangement links TRBV5-1 to TRBJ1-1; D uncertain. CDR1 and CDR2 (germline): SGHRS, YFSETQ. Trimming cost V 4 bases and J 3 bases, with 10 bases left between them. The CDR3 sequence is 13 residues long. The CDR3 sequence is CASSREVDTEAFF. CDR3 DNA: TGCGCCAGCAGCCGGGAGGTGGACACTGAAGCTTTCTTT.

This rearrangement joins TRBV4-1 to TRBJ1-5; 7 bases match TRBD1. The CDR3 loop spans 15 amino acids. The V and J ends lost 5 bases and 6 bases, in that order; junction bases with no gene match: 10. Germline V gives CDR1 MGHRA, CDR2 YSYEKL. CDR3 bases: TGCGCCAGCAGCTTAGAGACAGGGTGGGGTCAGCCCCAGCATTTT. This encodes CASSLETGWGQPQHF.

The chain employs TRBV7-8 and TRBJ2-5; D is undetermined. The CDR3 runs 14 residues. The V end was cut by 3 bases, the J end by 5 bases, with 13 bases between. Germline values: CDR1 SGHVS, CDR2 FQNEAQ. The CDR3 loop reads CASSFETTSETQYF. CDR3 bases: TGTGCCAGCAGCTTCGAGACAACGTCGGAGACCCAGTACTTC.

CDR3 bases: TGTGCCAGCAGTCCCCGTTTGTCACAGAGAAACTATGGCTACACCTTC. Amino acid sequence: CASSPRLSQRNYGYTF. The chain recombines TRBV2 with TRBJ1-2; D unresolved. In germline, CDR1 is SNHLY, CDR2 FYNNEI. V shed 5 bases and J shed 2 bases, with 18 bases lying between them. CDR3 length: 16 residues.

This clonotype was recorded a few times. The chain is built from TRBV7-3 and TRBJ2-1, with D hard to call. Germline V gives CDR1 SGHTA, CDR2 FQGTGA. The CDR3 is 15 amino acids. The V and J ends lost 6 bases and 0 bases respectively, with 12 bases between them. Here the CDR3 DNA reads TGTGCCAGCAGGGCGCTAGAAAACTCCTACAATGAGCAGTTCTTC. This translates into CASRALENSYNEQFF.

The genes are TRBV27 and TRBJ2-6, with D unresolved. The CDR3 length is 13 residues. V shed 3 bases and J shed 6 bases, with 6 bases lying between them. Germline V gene lookup returns CDR1 MNHEY and CDR2 SMNVEV (reference sequence). In DNA, the CDR3 is TGTGCCAGCAGTTTCGGTGAGGCCAACGTCCTGACTTTC. As protein: CASSFGEANVLTF.

There are a few counts of this clonotype. Germline and junction disagree at one end, which may indicate a read error. CDR3 protein: CASSEQGPFYNEQFF. The CDR3 DNA reads as TGTGCCAGCAGCGAACAGGGACCTTTCTACAATGAGCAGTTTTTC. The genes are TRBV28 and TRBJ2-1; D possibly corresponds to TRBD1 (6 bases). Per germline, CDR1 MDHEN and CDR2 SYDVKM. The CDR3 extends over 15 amino acids.

The rearrangement links TRBV2 to TRBJ2-1; 9 nucleotides align to TRBD2. CDR3 length: 15 amino acids. The V and J ends lost 11 bases and 4 bases, in that order; junction bases with no gene match: 12. The V gene's germline CDR1 is SNHLY and CDR2 FYNNEI. DNA for the CDR3: TGTGCCGGCAAAATAGCGGGAGTTAGTTACAATGAGCAGTTCTTC. As protein: CAGKIAGVSYNEQFF.

The genes are TRBV5-1 and TRBJ2-1; TRBD2 agrees at 11 bases. This CDR3 has 15 amino acids. Trimming took 4 bases from V and 9 from J; bases not matched to a gene: 9. Germline lookup yields CDR1 SGHRS and CDR2 YFSETQ. CDR3 region: CASSDTSGSHGEQFF. CDR3 nucleotides: TGCGCCAGCAGCGACACTAGCGGGAGTCATGGTGAGCAGTTCTTC.

The table lists this clonotype with many counts. This chain joins TRBV7-2 and TRBJ2-3, with TRBD2 matching over 12 bases. Trimming at V came to 4 bases and at J to 7 bases, leaving 6 bases not matched to a gene. The germline V gene has CDR1 SGHTA and CDR2 FQGNSA. The CDR3 is 15 residues long. The CDR3 region has the DNA TGTGCCAGCAGCTCCGGACTAGCGGGAATGAATACGCAGTATTTT. Translation gives CASSSGLAGMNTQYF.

The CDR3: CSARATGSSSGYTF. The CDR3 coding sequence is TGCAGTGCTAGAGCGACAGGGTCGTCTTCTGGCTACACCTTC. The chain combines TRBV20-1 with TRBJ1-2; 7 bases align to TRBD1. Trimming removed 1 base from V and 7 bases from J; junction bases left unmatched: 9. CDR1 and CDR2 from the germline V gene are DFQATT and SNEGSKA (reference sequence). This CDR3 has 14 residues.

This clonotype was picked up a small number of times. This chain connects TRBV7-2 to TRBJ1-2; possibly TRBD1 for D (6 bases). V dropped 1 base and J dropped 3 bases, with 9 bases sitting between them. The CDR3 covers 14 residues. Germline V gene lookup returns CDR1 SGHTA and CDR2 FQGNSA. The CDR3 bases are TGTGCCAGCAGCTTAGAAGGGGGTTACTATGGCTACACCTTC. It specifies CASSLEGGYYGYTF. The full variable domain, its missing parts supplied by reference TRBV7-2 and TRBJ1-2, is GAGVSQSPSNKVTEKGKDVELRCDPISGHTALYWYRQSLGQGLEFLIYFQGNSAPDKSGLPSDRFSAERTGGSVSTLTIQRTQQEDSAVYLCASSLEGGYYGYTFGSGTRLTVV.

A few counts support this clonotype. This chain connects TRBV12-3 or TRBV12-4 to TRBJ2-4; the match to TRBD1 covers 8 bases. Gene TRBJ2-7 matches the end of the DNA better, so the J call may be wrong. The CDR3 contains 15 residues. CDR3 bases: TGTGCCAGCAGTCCATCAGGGGGCAGAACCTACGAGCAGTACTTC. As protein: CASSPSGGRTYEQYF.

This clonotype has more than one count but fewer than ten. The chain combines TRBV7-3 with TRBJ2-1; 12 positions match TRBD2. V shed 2 bases, J shed 2 bases, and the junction held 4 bases outside the gene matches. The CDR3 length is 17 residues. Germline values: CDR1 SGHTA, CDR2 FQGTGA. The DNA for the CDR3 is TGTGCCAGCAGCTTAGTGACTAGCGGGAGCGCCTACAATGAGCAGTTCTTC. Translation gives CASSLVTSGSAYNEQFF. The whole variable domain, remainder taken from reference TRBV7-3 and TRBJ2-1, is GAGVSQTPSNKVTEKGKYVELRCDPISGHTALYWYRQSLGQGPEFLIYFQGTGAADDSGLPNDRFFAVRPEGSVSTLKIQRTERGDSAVYLCASSLVTSGSAYNEQFFGPGTRLTVL.

This clonotype has more than one count but fewer than ten. The J gene is TRBJ1-2, the V gene TRBV9; TRBD1 aligns across 7 bases. CDR1 is SGDLS and CDR2 is YYNGEE in the germline V gene. The length of the CDR3 is 14 residues. Trimming at V came to 6 bases and at J to 7 bases, leaving 12 bases not matched to a gene. Written as DNA, the CDR3 is TGTGCCAGCACCCGTAGCTTGTCAGGGGGTGGCTACACCTTC. Amino acid sequence: CASTRSLSGGGYTF.

As regards this clonotype: A clone one base away is much larger, so this may be a read error. V is TRBV12-3 or TRBV12-4 and J is TRBJ2-7; 8 nucleotides match TRBD2. CDR3 length: 14 residues. Germline trimming cut 5 bases from V and 12 bases from J; bases unmatched to any gene: 15. This CDR3 reads CASSPSGSIIRRYF. DNA for the CDR3: TGTGCCAGCAGTCCCAGCGGGAGTATTATAAGACGGTACTTC.

The chain employs TRBV12-3 or TRBV12-4 and TRBJ2-5, with 11 bases lining up with TRBD2. The better agreement between TRBJ2-7 and the DNA end casts doubt on the J call. CDR3 length: 16 residues. CDR3 sequence (DNA): TGTGCCAGCAGTTTAATTCTAGCGGGAGGTCTGAACGAGCAGTACTTC. Translation: CASSLILAGGLNEQYF.

The chain carries TRBV10-3 and TRBJ2-7, with TRBD1 matching 7 bases. The CDR3 is 13 amino acids. The ends lost 7 bases at V and 4 bases at J; junction bases unmatched: 7. Looked up from germline, CDR1 is ENHRY and CDR2 is SYGVKD. In nucleotides, the CDR3 is TGTGCCATCAAGCTCGGGACAGCATACGAGCAGTACTTC. The encoded protein is CAIKLGTAYEQYF.

The chain joins TRBV24-1 to TRBJ2-1; D is possibly TRBD1 (5 bases). V lost 4 bases and J lost 2, with 14 bases in between. The germline gives CDR1 KGHDR, CDR2 SFDVKD. CDR3 length equals 16 residues. The CDR3 protein is CATSDPDRRAYNEQFF. The CDR3 region has the DNA TGTGCCACCAGTGACCCAGACAGAAGGGCCTACAATGAGCAGTTCTTC.

This clonotype was seen a handful of times. The J gene is TRBJ2-7, the V gene TRBV27; TRBD2 matches 7 bases. The CDR3 sequence is 14 residues long. Germline trimming cut 2 bases from V and 4 bases from J; bases unmatched to any gene: 5. Per the germline V gene, CDR1 is MNHEY and CDR2 is SMNVEV (reference sequence). The CDR3 DNA reads TGTGCCAGCAGTTTAAGCAGGGAGGGTTACGAGCAGTACTTC. Its translation: CASSLSREGYEQYF.

V is TRBV5-1 and J is TRBJ2-1; D call uncertain. The germline V gene has CDR1 SGHRS and CDR2 YFSETQ. Trimming pared 6 bases from V and 6 bases from J, leaving 13 bases between. The CDR3 consists of 13 residues. This CDR3 reads CASMYYGFNEQFF. The DNA of the CDR3 is TGCGCCAGCATGTACTATGGGTTCAATGAGCAGTTCTTC. The full variable domain, rest sourced from reference TRBV5-1 and TRBJ2-1, is KAGVTQTPRYLIKTRGQQVTLSCSPISGHRSVSWYQQTPGQGLQFLFEYFSETQRNKGNFPGRFSGRQFSNSRSEMNVSTLELGDSALYLCASMYYGFNEQFFGPGTRLTVL.